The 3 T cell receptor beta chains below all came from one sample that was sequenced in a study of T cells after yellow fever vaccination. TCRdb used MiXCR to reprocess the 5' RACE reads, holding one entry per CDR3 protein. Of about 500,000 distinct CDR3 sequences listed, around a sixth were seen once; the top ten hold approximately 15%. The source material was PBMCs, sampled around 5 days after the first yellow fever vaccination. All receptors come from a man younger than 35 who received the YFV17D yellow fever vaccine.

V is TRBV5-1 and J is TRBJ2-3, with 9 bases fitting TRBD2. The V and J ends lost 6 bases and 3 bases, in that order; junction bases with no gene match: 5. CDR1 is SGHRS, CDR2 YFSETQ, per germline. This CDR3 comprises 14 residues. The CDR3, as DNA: TGCGCCAGCAACGGCGGGGGGGCAACAGATACGCAGTATTTT. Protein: CASNGGGATDTQYF. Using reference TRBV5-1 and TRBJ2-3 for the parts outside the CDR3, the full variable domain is KAGVTQTPRYLIKTRGQQVTLSCSPISGHRSVSWYQQTPGQGLQFLFEYFSETQRNKGNFPGRFSGRQFSNSRSEMNVSTLELGDSALYLCASNGGGATDTQYFGPGTRLTVL.

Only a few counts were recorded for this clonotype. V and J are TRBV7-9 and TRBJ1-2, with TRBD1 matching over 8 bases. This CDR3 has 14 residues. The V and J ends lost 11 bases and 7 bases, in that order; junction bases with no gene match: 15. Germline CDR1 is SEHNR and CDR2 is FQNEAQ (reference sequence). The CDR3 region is CAEDPDRDRSGYTF. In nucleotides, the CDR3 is TGTGCCGAGGACCCGGACAGGGACAGGAGTGGCTACACCTTC.

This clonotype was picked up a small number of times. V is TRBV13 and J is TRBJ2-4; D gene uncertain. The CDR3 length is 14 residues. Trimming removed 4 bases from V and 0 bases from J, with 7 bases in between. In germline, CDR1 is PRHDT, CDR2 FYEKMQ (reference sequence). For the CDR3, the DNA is TGTGCCAGCAGCTCCACCTCAGCCAAAAACATTCAGTACTTC. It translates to CASSSTSAKNIQYF.